Listed here are 24 T cell receptor beta chains from one sample, sequenced in a study of tumor-infiltrating lymphocytes in primary liver carcinoma. The input was approximately 500 ng total RNA; TCR beta cDNA was made from it with a constant-region primer. Amplification in three nested multiplex PCR rounds with slightly modified ARM-PCR gave rise to TCR beta libraries. The study ran its first two PCR rounds for around 10 cycles each, using TRBV1-TRBV30 forward primers and a C-beta reverse primer. TCRdb re-called the multiplex PCR reads through MiXCR, storing one row per CDR3 protein. The sample holds nearly 200,000 distinct CDR3 sequences, approximately 64% seen once. It was unsorted whole blood that yielded blood RNA, and germline DNA was also extracted. The sequencing input was peripheral blood. The receptors here all came from a woman aged 60-70 years with primary liver carcinoma and hepatitis B virus infection.

About this clonotype: One junction end does not reproduce the germline sequence, and a read error may be involved. The V call is TRBV6-5, the J call TRBJ2-7, with 12 bases aligning to TRBD2. Germline-derived CDR1 and CDR2 are MNHEY and SVGAGI. The CDR3 is made up of 15 amino acids. This CDR3 reads CAGRPTSGSSYEQCF. CDR3 sequence (DNA): TGTGCCGGCAGACCGACTAGCGGGAGCTCCTATGAGCAGTGCTTC.

This clonotype was detected a few times. A much larger clone differs from this one at a single base, so this may be a read error. This chain joins TRBV29-1 and TRBJ2-6; a possible D gene is TRBD1 (5 bases). Per germline, CDR1 SQVTM and CDR2 ANQGSEA. This CDR3 has 14 residues. The CDR3 sequence is CSVFISTGANVPTF. The CDR3 DNA follows: TGCAGCGTTTTTATCAGTACTGGGGCCAACGTCCCGACTTTC. Filled out from reference TRBV29-1 and TRBJ2-6, the complete variable domain reads SAVISQKPSRDICQRGTSLTIQCQVDSQVTMMFWYRQQPGQSLTLIATANQGSEATYESGFVIDKFPISRPNLTFSTLTVSNMSPEDSSIYLCSVFISTGANVPTFGAGSRLTVL.

The rearrangement links TRBV11-2 to TRBJ2-7, with D uncertain. The CDR3 has 12 amino acids. Germline CDR1 and CDR2: SGHAT and FQNNGV. This chain's CDR3 is CANSFKDVGQYF. In nucleotides, the CDR3 is TGTGCTAACAGCTTTAAGGACGTTGGGCAGTACTTC.

Concerning this clonotype itself: A much larger clone lies one base from this, so it may be a read error. This chain links TRBV4-1 with TRBJ1-2; no clear D. This CDR3 has 13 residues. The germline V gene encodes CDR1 MGHRA and CDR2 YSYEKL. V was pared by 3 bases and J by 8 bases, with 13 bases between. The CDR3 DNA sequence: TGCGCCAGCAGCCATTTAAGCCCGGGGGGCTACACCTTC. It codes for CASSHLSPGGYTF.

Regarding this clonotype: At one of its ends the junction is not consistent with the germline gene, which may arise from a read error. The chain has TRBV11-2 and TRBJ1-2, with 7 bases matching TRBD1. The CDR3 covers 14 residues. From germline, CDR1 is SGHAT and CDR2 FQNNGV. The CDR3 coding sequence is TGCCCCAGCAGCGAAGGAGGGACAGTCTATGGCTACACCTTT. Protein sequence: CPSSEGGTVYGYTF.

CDR3 amino acids: CASSHGSRGYTQYF. CDR3 sequence (DNA): TGTGCCAGCAGTCATGGGTCTCGGGGGTATACGCAGTATTTT. The genes are TRBV11-2 and TRBJ2-3; a weak D match, TRBD2 (6 bases). V lost 6 bases to trimming and J lost 7 bases, with 17 bases between them. The V gene's germline CDR1 is SGHAT and CDR2 FQNNGV. This CDR3 is built from 14 residues.

About this clonotype itself: An end of the junction differs from the germline gene, which may be a read error. The V call is TRBV11-3, the J call TRBJ2-7, with D possibly being TRBD1 (6 bases). Germline loops: CDR1 SGHNT, CDR2 YENEEA. The CDR3 contains 15 residues. The CDR3 loop reads CVSSLVGTPNYEQYF. CDR3 in DNA: TGTGTCAGCAGCTTAGTTGGGACACCCAACTACGAGCAGTACTTC.

This clonotype appeared many times. The genes are TRBV29-1 and TRBJ2-1; no reliable D call. CDR3 size: 14 residues. V was trimmed by 3 bases and J by 10 bases, leaving 19 bases between them. Germline CDR1 reads SQVTM; CDR2 reads ANQGSEA. The CDR3 here is CSVDGYRTHEEQFF. CDR3 coding DNA: TGCAGCGTTGATGGATATCGAACCCACGAAGAGCAGTTCTTC.

The rearrangement uses TRBV5-4 and TRBJ2-7, with TRBD2 as a possible D gene (6 bases). Germline CDR1 and CDR2: SGHNT and YYREEE (reference sequence). The CDR3 totals 15 residues. V lost 8 bases and J 0 bases, leaving 18 bases between the germline ends. For the CDR3, the DNA is TGTGCCAGTTCATCGGGGGATTTATACTCCTACGAGCAGTACTTC. It is translated as CASSSGDLYSYEQYF.

The table lists this clonotype with many counts. This chain uses TRBV6-5 with TRBJ1-2, with D unclear. The CDR3 covers 12 residues. Germline CDR1 is MNHEY and CDR2 is SVGAGI. V shed 0 bases and J shed 8 bases, with 7 bases lying between them. CDR3 in DNA: TGTGCCAGCAGTTACTCGGGGAAAGGCTACACCTTC. Its translation is CASSYSGKGYTF.

This clonotype was found a few times. The chain is built from TRBV13 and TRBJ1-1; D is undetermined. V was clipped by 1 base and J by 5 bases, with 8 bases between them. The germline CDR1 and CDR2 sequences are PRHDT and FYEKMQ (reference sequence). CDR3 size: 13 residues. The CDR3 here is CASSLVGETEAFF. As DNA, the CDR3 is TGTGCCAGCAGCTTAGTTGGGGAAACTGAAGCTTTCTTT. Combining the CDR3 with reference TRBV13 and TRBJ1-1 gives the whole variable domain AAGVIQSPRHLIKEKRETATLKCYPIPRHDTVYWYQQGPGQDPQFLISFYEKMQSDKGSIPDRFSAQQFSDYHSELNMSSLELGDSALYFCASSLVGETEAFFGQGTRLTVV.

A note on this clonotype: This sequence may be a read error, since a much larger clone differs from it by one base. The chain has TRBV29-1 and TRBJ1-1; D may be TRBD1 (6 bases). Germline CDR1 SQVTM, CDR2 ANQGSEA. The CDR3 sequence is 13 residues long. DNA for the CDR3: TGCAGCATTGAAGCCGGGGGCAACACTGAAGCTTTCTTT. It encodes CSIEAGGNTEAFF.

This clonotype was seen ten or more times. The rearrangement links TRBV12-5 to TRBJ2-3; D is uncertain. CDR1 is LGHNT, CDR2 FRNRAP, per germline. Trimming removed 6 bases from V and 4 bases from J, with 14 bases in between. The CDR3 extends over 14 amino acids. In DNA form, the CDR3 reads TGTGCTAGTGGACCGACATCATTTCCAGATACGCAGTATTTT. This translates into CASGPTSFPDTQYF.

The V gene is TRBV29-1, the J gene TRBJ1-2; TRBD1 aligns across 7 bases. Per the germline V gene, CDR1 is SQVTM and CDR2 is ANQGSEA. This CDR3 comprises 12 residues. J was trimmed by 11 bases and V by 6 bases; bases with no gene match: 12. CDR3 protein: CSVQQGNCGYTF. The CDR3, as DNA: TGCAGCGTACAACAGGGGAACTGTGGTTACACCTTC.

As concerns this clonotype: This CDR3 fails to terminate in the conserved phenylalanine or tryptophan, so it likely reflects a read error. No DNA is shown, since the ends of the CDR3 on it are uncertain; the CDR3 is the one TCRdb lists. The chain is built from TRBV5-6 and TRBJ2-1. Germline CDR1 and CDR2: SGHDT and YYEEEE. Inclusive of both ends, the CDR3 amounts to 15 amino acids. CDR3 residues: CASSLTGSSYNEQLL.

Points on this clonotype: This may be a read error: a much more frequent sequence differs by one nucleotide. The chain links TRBV10-1 to TRBJ2-3, with TRBD2 matching 9 bases. The length of the CDR3 is 16 residues. The junction had 10 bases not matched to a gene; V was cut back by 5 bases and J by 4 bases. From germline, CDR1 is WNHNN and CDR2 SYGVQD (reference sequence). The CDR3 bases are TGCGCCAGCAGTTCCAAGACTAGCGGCGGCGCAGATACGCAGTATTTT. Its translation: CASSSKTSGGADTQYF.

The chain employs TRBV6-6 and TRBJ1-2, with a tentative D call TRBD1 (5 bases). With 4 bases removed from V and 4 bases from J, the gap between germline ends came to 16 bases. CDR3 length: 15 residues. The germline CDR1 and CDR2 sequences are MNHNY and SVGAGI (reference sequence). CDR3 amino acids: CASSSRTRSSYGYTF. The CDR3 bases are TGTGCCAGCAGTTCGCGGACAAGGTCTAGCTATGGCTACACCTTC.

Points on this clonotype: This may be a read error: a much more frequent sequence differs by one nucleotide. The chain combines TRBV29-1 with TRBJ1-5; a weak D match, TRBD1 (6 bases). Trimming took 8 bases from V and 3 from J, leaving 14 bases between them. This CDR3 region has 13 residues. The germline gives CDR1 SQVTM, CDR2 ANQGSEA. The CDR3 sequence: CSLVGQINQPQHF. In DNA form, the CDR3 reads TGCAGCCTTGTCGGACAGATCAATCAGCCCCAGCATTTT.

For this clonotype: Sequence at one end of the junction differs from germline and may be a read error. The V call is TRBV11-2, the J call TRBJ2-3; 10 bases match TRBD2. This CDR3 is 17 amino acids long. In germline, CDR1 is SGHAT, CDR2 FQNNGV. The CDR3 loop is CASSLVGLATSTNTKYF. In DNA form, the CDR3 reads TGTGCCAGCAGCTTAGTGGGACTAGCGACTAGCACAAATACGAAGTATTTC.

A note on this clonotype: A much larger clone sits a single nucleotide away, making a read error possible. V gene TRBV12-3 or TRBV12-4 combines with J gene TRBJ2-5; D remains ambiguous. The CDR3 has 13 residues. This chain's CDR3 is CTSSLPAQETQYF. CDR3 nucleotides: TGTACCAGCAGTTTGCCAGCCCAAGAGACCCAGTACTTC.

Turning to this clonotype: This may stem from a read error, because a much larger clone lies one nucleotide away. This chain joins TRBV29-1 and TRBJ2-3; a possible D gene is TRBD1 (7 bases). Per germline, CDR1 SQVTM and CDR2 ANQGSEA. This CDR3 has 13 amino acids. CDR3 DNA: TGCAGCGTTCAGGGGGGTAGCACATATACGCAGTATTTT. Its translation is CSVQGGSTYTQYF.

In regard to this clonotype: The conserved phenylalanine or tryptophan normally closing the CDR3 is absent here, so this likely arose from a read error. The chain uses TRBV29-1 and TRBJ2-3; D gene uncertain. The V gene lost 3 bases and the J gene lost 4 bases, with 11 bases spanning the gap. CDR3 size: 13 residues. Germline CDR1 SQVTM, CDR2 ANQGSEA. The CDR3: CSVDQIRADTQYL. The CDR3 region has the DNA TGCAGCGTTGACCAGATTCGGGCAGATACGCAGTATTTG.

As regards this clonotype: A much bigger clone sits one base away, suggesting this may be a read error. This chain joins TRBV12-3 or TRBV12-4 and TRBJ2-5; D gene ambiguous. The CDR3 length is 15 residues. Trimming removed 3 bases at V and 5 bases at J, with 16 bases between. The CDR3 here is CASSLSAFGKETQYF. In nucleotides, the CDR3 is TGTGCCAGCAGTTTGAGTGCTTTTGGGAAGGAGACCCAGTACTTC.

The J gene is TRBJ2-3, the V gene TRBV11-2, with a weak D call TRBD2 (7 bases). Germline CDR1 SGHAT, CDR2 FQNNGV. V lost 1 base, J lost 5 bases, and 16 bases lay in between. The CDR3 extends over 16 amino acids. Here the CDR3 reads CASSLGGGLLGDTQYF. DNA for the CDR3: TGTGCCAGCAGCTTAGGGGGGGGCTTACTAGGAGATACGCAGTATTTT.